One sample yielded the 24 T cell receptor beta chains listed below, sequenced in a study of OX40 agonist ivuxolimab in advanced cancers. Method: immunoSEQ multiplex PCR; TCRdb's copy keeps in-frame clones and lacks some. Of 60,000 to 100,000 clones listed, around 87% were seen once; the top ten hold roughly 0.25%. Material: CD4+ or CD8+ T cells sorted from blood, obtained in a trial of the OX40 agonist ivuxolimab. The origin of the receptors is an adult with an advanced solid tumor such as melanoma, head and neck, liver or kidney cancer.

A few counts support this clone. This CDR3 reads CASSARQGLNTEAFF. The DNA for the CDR3 is TGTGCCAGCAGCGCCCGACAGGGGTTGAACACTGAAGCTTTCTTT. The chain is built from TRBV7-2 and TRBJ1-1, with TRBD1 identical over 8 bases. Germline V gene data show CDR1 as SGHTA and CDR2 as FQGNSA. With V trimmed by 5 bases and J by 0 bases, 5 bases remained unmatched. The CDR3 sequence is 15 residues long.

V gene TRBV6-5 combines with J gene TRBJ2-7; 12 nucleotides line up with TRBD2. This CDR3 is built from 13 residues. Germline V gene sequence: CDR1 MNHEY, CDR2 SVGAGI. V lost 8 bases, J lost 2 bases, and 1 base stayed unmatched. The DNA for the CDR3 is TGTGCCAGCCGACTAGCGGGAGCCTACGAGCAGTACTTC. Its protein product is CASRLAGAYEQYF.

This clone has more than one count but fewer than ten. CDR3 in amino acids: CASSQLMGSYGYTF. CDR3 nucleotides: TGTGCCAGCAGCCAGCTTATGGGGAGCTATGGCTACACCTTC. The chain combines TRBV14 with TRBJ1-2; D ambiguous. Germline V gene data show CDR1 as SGHDN and CDR2 as FVKESK. Trimming took 3 bases from V and 4 from J, leaving 12 bases between them. The CDR3 has 14 residues. Together with reference TRBV14 and TRBJ1-2, the CDR3 gives the full variable domain: EAGVTQFPSHSVIEKGQTVTLRCDPISGHDNLYWYRRVMGKEIKFLLHFVKESKQDESGMPNNRFLAERTGGTYSTLKVQPAELEDSGVYFCASSQLMGSYGYTFGSGTRLTVV.

The chain is built from TRBV4-1 and TRBJ1-1; 9 bases align to TRBD1. From germline, CDR1 is MGHRA and CDR2 YSYEKL. The CDR3 contains 15 residues. V lost 2 bases to trimming and J lost 4 bases; unmatched junction nucleotides: 5. The CDR3 DNA is TGCGCCAGCAGCCAACGGACAGGGGATAGCACTGAAGCTTTCTTT. This encodes CASSQRTGDSTEAFF.

The V call is TRBV4-3, the J call TRBJ1-4; no reliable D call. Germline assignment: CDR1 LGHNA and CDR2 YSLEER. The germline V and J ends were trimmed by 4 bases and 7 bases, with 10 bases remaining between them. This CDR3 region has 13 residues. The CDR3 DNA reads TGCGCCAGCAGCCGCCCGCGGGGTGAAAAACTGTTTTTT. Amino acid sequence: CASSRPRGEKLFF.

The chain combines TRBV10-1 with TRBJ2-7; 10 bases agree with TRBD1. The CDR3 extends over 16 amino acids. In germline, CDR1 is WNHNN, CDR2 SYGVQD (reference sequence). V was clipped by 5 bases and J by 3 bases; unmatched bases: 10. CDR3 nucleotide sequence: TGCGCCAGCAGTCCCGGGACAGGGGAGGGGATCTACGAGCAGTACTTC. It is translated as CASSPGTGEGIYEQYF.

This chain uses TRBV5-4 with TRBJ2-2; 8 positions match TRBD1. Trimming cost V 1 base and J 6 bases; bases outside gene matches: 5. CDR3 length: 15 residues. The germline V gene has CDR1 SGHNT and CDR2 YYREEE (reference sequence). CDR3 coding DNA: TGTGCCAGCAGCTTGCCAGGGGGCGCCCCCGGGGAGCTGTTTTTT. Translating it yields CASSLPGGAPGELFF.

This chain uses TRBV15 with TRBJ2-6; 7 positions agree with TRBD1. The CDR3 is 15 residues long. J gave up 11 bases and V 1 base, and 8 bases lay outside the gene matches. Germline loops: CDR1 LNHNV, CDR2 YYDKDF (reference sequence). CDR3: CATSRVKGALDVLTF. The CDR3, as DNA: TGTGCCACCAGCAGAGTAAAGGGGGCGTTGGACGTCCTGACTTTC.

This chain's CDR3 is CASSRVLNTQYF. CDR3 in DNA: TGTGCCAGCAGTCGAGTCTTGAATACGCAGTATTTT. The chain recombines TRBV5-8 with TRBJ2-3, with D unresolved. CDR1 is SGHTS and CDR2 is YDEGEE in the germline V gene. With 5 bases removed from V and 7 bases from J, the gap between germline ends came to 11 bases. This CDR3 has 12 residues.

The chain uses TRBV11-2 and TRBJ2-7; 8 bases line up with TRBD2. Trimming took 3 bases from V and 6 from J; bases not matched to a gene: 7. In germline, CDR1 is SGHAT, CDR2 FQNNGV. The CDR3 runs 14 residues. The CDR3 DNA sequence: TGTGCCAGCAGCTTGGGGGGGACTAGGTCCGAGCAGTACTTC. Translation gives CASSLGGTRSEQYF.

V and J are TRBV9 and TRBJ2-2, with 8 bases fitting TRBD2. With 0 bases clipped from V and 11 bases from J, the junction kept 9 bases outside the gene matches. This CDR3 region has 15 residues. CDR1 is SGDLS, CDR2 YYNGEE, per germline. The CDR3 region has the DNA TGTGCCAGCAGCGTAGCCGGGACTAGTTTTGGTGAGCTGTTTTTT. Its translation is CASSVAGTSFGELFF.

The CDR3 reads CASSLDRGPETQYF. The CDR3 DNA is TGTGCCAGCAGTCTAGACAGGGGGCCGGAGACCCAGTACTTC. The chain couples TRBV28 to TRBJ2-5, with TRBD1 identical over 10 bases. Losses at the gene ends were 5 bases for V and 5 bases for J; bases not matched to a gene: 5. Germline V gives CDR1 MDHEN, CDR2 SYDVKM. There are 14 residues in the CDR3. The variable domain in full, with the rest retrieved from reference TRBV28 and TRBJ2-5, is DVKVTQSSRYLVKRTGEKVFLECVQDMDHENMFWYRQDPGLGLRLIYFSYDVKMKEKGDIPEGYSVSREKKERFSLILESASTNQTSMYLCASSLDRGPETQYFGPGTRLLVL.

The chain recombines TRBV5-5 with TRBJ2-1; tentative D call: TRBD1 (5 bases). Trimming shortened V by 0 bases and J by 6 bases, and 13 bases separated the two germline ends. The germline V gene has CDR1 SGHKS and CDR2 YYEKEE (reference sequence). CDR3 length: 15 amino acids. The CDR3, as DNA: TGTGCCAGCAGCTTGGATCAGGGTCGGCCCAATGAGCAGTTCTTC. This encodes CASSLDQGRPNEQFF.

The table lists this clone with a count of one. The rearrangement joins TRBV5-4 to TRBJ2-1; 9 nucleotides line up with TRBD2. V dropped 0 bases and J dropped 14; count of bases not matched to a gene: 6. Germline loops: CDR1 SGHNT, CDR2 YYREEE (reference sequence). The CDR3 covers 13 residues. The chain's CDR3 is CASSLDAGGREFF. DNA for the CDR3: TGTGCCAGCAGCTTGGATGCGGGGGGGAGGGAGTTCTTC.

This chain joins TRBV6-1 and TRBJ2-7; 9 positions agree with TRBD2. V trimming: 11 bases; J trimming: 2 bases; junction bases outside the gene matches: 7. This CDR3 is built from 13 residues. CDR1 is MNHNS and CDR2 is SASEGT in the germline V gene. CDR3 bases: TGTGCCGGGTCTAGCGGGATCGCCTACGAGCAGTACTTC. Encoded protein: CAGSSGIAYEQYF.

This chain connects TRBV5-5 to TRBJ2-1, with TRBD2 as a possible D gene (6 bases). Germline lookup yields CDR1 SGHKS and CDR2 YYEKEE (reference sequence). The V end lost 4 bases, the J end lost 7 bases, and 18 bases lay between the germline ends. The CDR3 consists of 15 residues. In DNA form, the CDR3 reads TGTGCCAGCAGCCCGGGAGTCACGATCGGTAATGAGCAGTTCTTC. Amino acid sequence: CASSPGVTIGNEQFF.

The chain employs TRBV4-3 and TRBJ1-4; TRBD1 is a possible D gene (6 bases). Trimming cost V 0 bases and J 5 bases, with 10 bases left between them. Germline lookup yields CDR1 LGHNA and CDR2 YSLEER. The CDR3 is made up of 15 amino acids. The CDR3 spells CASSQDRGANEKLFF. CDR3 in DNA: TGCGCCAGCAGCCAAGACAGGGGCGCGAATGAAAAACTGTTTTTT.

The V call is TRBV7-3, the J call TRBJ2-3; 7 nucleotides agree with TRBD2. The length of the CDR3 is 16 residues. Germline V lookup: CDR1 SGHTA, CDR2 FQGTGA. V was clipped by 2 bases and J by 1 base; unmatched bases: 6. CDR3 loop: CASSLAGGGGTDTQYF. The CDR3 region has the DNA TGTGCCAGCAGCTTAGCCGGGGGAGGGGGCACAGATACGCAGTATTTT. The complete variable domain, with remaining parts taken from reference TRBV7-3 and TRBJ2-3, reads GAGVSQTPSNKVTEKGKYVELRCDPISGHTALYWYRQSLGQGPEFLIYFQGTGAADDSGLPNDRFFAVRPEGSVSTLKIQRTERGDSAVYLCASSLAGGGGTDTQYFGPGTRLTVL.

The chain carries TRBV4-2 and TRBJ1-2; 7 nucleotides line up with TRBD1. V was clipped by 3 bases and J by 0 bases; unmatched bases: 7. This CDR3 has 16 residues. CDR1 is LGHNA and CDR2 is YNFKEQ in the germline V gene. This chain's CDR3 is CASSHNGGTANYGYTF. CDR3 bases: TGTGCCAGCAGCCACAATGGGGGGACAGCTAACTATGGCTACACCTTC.

The rearrangement uses TRBV27 and TRBJ1-5, with D hard to call. With 8 bases removed from V and 2 bases from J, the gap between germline ends came to 10 bases. The CDR3 is made up of 13 amino acids. Germline V CDR1 and CDR2: MNHEY, SMNVEV (reference sequence). The CDR3 region is CASGGMGNQPQHF. DNA for the CDR3: TGTGCCAGCGGCGGCATGGGCAATCAGCCCCAGCATTTT.

This clone came up once. The chain carries TRBV12-5 and TRBJ2-1; 9 bases align to TRBD2. CDR1 and CDR2 (germline): LGHNT, FRNRAP. The V segment lost 5 bases and the J segment 9 bases; nucleotides outside the gene matches: 8. The CDR3 has 14 residues. CDR3 sequence reads: CASGELAGKGEQFF. CDR3 in DNA: TGTGCTAGTGGTGAACTAGCGGGTAAGGGTGAGCAGTTCTTC.

The chain combines TRBV7-9 with TRBJ2-3, with D maybe TRBD2 (6 bases). V was trimmed by 5 bases and J by 4 bases, leaving 13 bases between them. The V gene's germline CDR1 is SEHNR and CDR2 FQNEAQ (reference sequence). The CDR3 is 14 residues long. CDR3 nucleotides: TGTGCCAGCAGCCCCGTGCTAGCGCCAGATACGCAGTATTTT. This gives the protein CASSPVLAPDTQYF.

This chain connects TRBV19 to TRBJ2-1; D call uncertain. CDR3 length equals 15 residues. Germline lookup yields CDR1 LNHDA and CDR2 SQIVND (reference sequence). V was shortened by 3 bases and J by 9 bases, with 18 bases between the two germline ends. CDR3 residues: CASSIRPRSSGEQFF. The CDR3, as DNA: TGTGCCAGTAGTATCCGACCCAGGAGTTCTGGTGAGCAGTTCTTC.

This chain joins TRBV7-8 and TRBJ1-6, with D possibly being TRBD1 (5 bases). This CDR3 contains 14 residues. Trimming removed 5 bases from V and 10 bases from J, with 15 bases in between. Germline CDR1 and CDR2: SGHVS and FQNEAQ. The CDR3 sequence: CASSAAGRNSPLHF. CDR3 nucleotide sequence: TGTGCCAGCAGCGCGGCAGGGAGAAACTCACCCCTCCACTTT.